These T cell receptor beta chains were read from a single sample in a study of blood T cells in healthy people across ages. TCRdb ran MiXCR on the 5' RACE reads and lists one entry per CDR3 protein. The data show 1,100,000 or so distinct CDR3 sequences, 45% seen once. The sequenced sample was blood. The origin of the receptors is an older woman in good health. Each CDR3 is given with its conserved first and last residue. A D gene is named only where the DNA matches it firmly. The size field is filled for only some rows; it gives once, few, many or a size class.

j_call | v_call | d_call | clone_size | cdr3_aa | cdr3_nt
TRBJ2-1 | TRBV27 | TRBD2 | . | CASSSQAGGPFEQFF | TGTGCCAGCAGTTCCCAGGCGGGAGGGCCGTTTGAGCAGTTCTTC
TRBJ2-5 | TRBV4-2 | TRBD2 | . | CASSQASGGFQETQYF | TGTGCCAGCAGCCAAGCTAGCGGGGGATTCCAAGAGACCCAGTACTTC
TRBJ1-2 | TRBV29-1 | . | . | CSALGDGCTF | TGCAGCGCCCTGGGAGATGGCTGCACCTTC
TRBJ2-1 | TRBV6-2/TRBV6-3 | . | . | CASTGVRSDEQFF | TGTGCCAGCACCGGGGTGAGGTCGGATGAGCAGTTCTTC
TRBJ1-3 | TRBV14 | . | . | CASSQDAQSENTIYF | TGTGCCAGCAGCCAAGATGCACAGTCGGAAAACACCATATATTTT
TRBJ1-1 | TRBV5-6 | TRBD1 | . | CASSFTGVSNTEAFF | TGTGCCAGCAGCTTTACAGGGGTATCGAACACTGAAGCTTTCTTT
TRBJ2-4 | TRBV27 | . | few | CASSFWGAKNIQYF | TGTGCCAGCAGTTTCTGGGGCGCCAAAAACATTCAGTACTTC
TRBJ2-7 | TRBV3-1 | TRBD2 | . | CASSPIAGGPSREQYF | TGTGCCAGCAGCCCTATAGCGGGAGGGCCCTCGAGGGAGCAGTACTTC
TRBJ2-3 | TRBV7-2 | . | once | CASSVDFGTDTQYF | TGTGCCAGCAGCGTAGATTTCGGCACAGATACGCAGTATTTT
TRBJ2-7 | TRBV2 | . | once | CTSRRQDLSYEQYF | TGTACCAGCAGAAGACAGGATCTCTCCTACGAGCAGTACTTC
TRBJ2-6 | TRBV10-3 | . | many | CAISESLLDSGANVLTF | TGTGCCATCAGTGAGTCCCTCCTCGACTCTGGGGCCAACGTCCTGACTTTC
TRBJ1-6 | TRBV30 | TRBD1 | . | CACTTGQGTYSPLHF | TGTGCCTGCACAACCGGACAGGGGACTTATTCACCCCTCCACTTT
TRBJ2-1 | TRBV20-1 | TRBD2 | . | CSARPRTSGRVPYNEQFF | TGCAGTGCTAGGCCCCGGACTAGCGGGAGGGTACCCTACAATGAGCAGTTCTTC
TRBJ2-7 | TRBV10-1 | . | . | CASRQGDEQYF | TGCGCCAGCAGACAGGGAGACGAGCAGTACTTC
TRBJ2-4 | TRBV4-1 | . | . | CASSQVLGVGDKNIQYF | TGCGCCAGCAGCCAAGTGTTAGGGGTGGGGGACAAAAACATTCAGTACTTC
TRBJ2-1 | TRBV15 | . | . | CATSVDADSYNEQFF | TGTGCCACCAGCGTTGACGCCGACTCCTACAATGAGCAGTTCTTC
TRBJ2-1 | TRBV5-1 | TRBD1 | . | CASSLNRGLGDEQFF | TGCGCCAGCAGCCTAAACAGGGGGCTGGGCGATGAGCAGTTCTTC
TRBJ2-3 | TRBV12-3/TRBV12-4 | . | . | CASTGADTQYF | TGTGCCAGCACCGGTGCAGATACGCAGTATTTT
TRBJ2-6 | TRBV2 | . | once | CASKGSGADVLTF | TGTGCCAGCAAGGGGTCTGGGGCCGACGTCCTGACTTTC
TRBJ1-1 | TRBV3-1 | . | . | CASSQKGGEAFF | TGTGCCAGCAGCCAAAAAGGGGGTGAAGCTTTCTTT
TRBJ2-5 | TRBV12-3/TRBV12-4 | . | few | CASHHLNPGPSGNQETQYF | TGTGCCAGCCACCACCTGAATCCCGGACCGTCGGGGAATCAAGAGACCCAGTACTTC
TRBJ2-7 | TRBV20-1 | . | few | CSAPFRGQGEQYF | TGCAGTGCTCCTTTTCGAGGGCAGGGCGAGCAGTACTTC
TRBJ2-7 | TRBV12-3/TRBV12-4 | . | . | CASCEGPYEQYF | TGTGCCAGCTGTGAGGGGCCTTACGAGCAGTACTTC
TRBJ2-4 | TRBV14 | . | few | CASSPSRQGDWRVIQYF | TGTGCCAGCAGCCCTTCCCGACAGGGAGACTGGAGGGTCATTCAGTACTTC
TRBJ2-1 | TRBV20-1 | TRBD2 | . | CSAASGRAGANEQFF | TGCAGTGCTGCGTCGGGACGAGCGGGAGCAAATGAGCAGTTCTTC
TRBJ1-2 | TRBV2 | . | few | CASSGAQTTVYGYTF | TGTGCCAGCAGCGGTGCACAGACAACAGTCTATGGCTACACCTTC
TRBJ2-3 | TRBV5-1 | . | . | CASSSYYSDLSTDTQYF | TGCGCCAGCAGCAGCTACTACAGCGACCTCAGCACAGATACGCAGTATTTT
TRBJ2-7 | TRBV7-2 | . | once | CASGGQASYEQYF | TGTGCCAGTGGGGGGCAGGCCTCCTACGAGCAGTACTTC
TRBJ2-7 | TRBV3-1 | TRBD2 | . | CASSLGLAGGLHEQYF | TGTGCCAGCAGCCTGGGGCTAGCGGGAGGGCTCCACGAGCAGTACTTC
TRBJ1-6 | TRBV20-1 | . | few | CSVGKKRAYNSPLHF | TGCAGTGTCGGCAAAAAGAGGGCATATAATTCACCCCTCCACTTT
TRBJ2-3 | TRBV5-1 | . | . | CAGSLDAQTDTQYF | TGCGCCGGCAGCTTGGACGCCCAAACAGATACGCAGTATTTT
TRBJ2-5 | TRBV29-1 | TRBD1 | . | CSTYRGQETQYF | TGCAGCACTTACAGGGGGCAAGAGACCCAGTACTTC
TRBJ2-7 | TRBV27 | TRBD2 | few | CASRLWLAGDYEQYF | TGTGCCAGCAGACTGTGGCTAGCGGGAGATTACGAGCAGTACTTC
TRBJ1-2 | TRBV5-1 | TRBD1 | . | CASSLSQGVSGGYTF | TGCGCCAGCAGCTTGTCCCAGGGGGTGTCGGGAGGCTACACCTTC
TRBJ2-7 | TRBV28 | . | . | CASRWGLKYEQYF | TGTGCCAGCAGGTGGGGACTGAAATACGAGCAGTACTTC
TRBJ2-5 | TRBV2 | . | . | CASSEKIMVNEQYF | TGTGCCAGCAGTGAAAAGATCATGGTGAATGAGCAGTACTTC
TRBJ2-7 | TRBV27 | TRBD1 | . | CASSFRQGLSYEQYF | TGTGCCAGCAGTTTCCGACAGGGCCTCTCCTACGAGCAGTACTTC
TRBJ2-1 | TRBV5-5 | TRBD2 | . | CASSYGLADYNEQFF | TGTGCCAGCAGCTACGGACTAGCGGACTACAATGAGCAGTTCTTC
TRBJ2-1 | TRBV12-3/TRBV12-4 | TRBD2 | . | CATGASGGYEQFF | TGTGCCACAGGGGCTAGCGGGGGGTATGAGCAGTTCTTC
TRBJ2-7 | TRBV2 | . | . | CASSPFALEQYF | TGTGCCAGCAGTCCCTTTGCGCTAGAGCAGTACTTC
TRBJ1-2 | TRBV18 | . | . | CASSPGFGYGYTF | TGTGCCAGCTCACCGGGGTTCGGCTATGGCTACACCTTC
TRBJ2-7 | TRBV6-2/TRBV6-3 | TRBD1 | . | CASSYEDLGGASEQYF | TGTGCCAGCAGTTACGAAGATTTAGGGGGCGCGTCCGAGCAGTACTTC
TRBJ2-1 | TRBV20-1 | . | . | CSATKITDNEQFF | TGCAGTGCTACGAAAATTACTGACAATGAGCAGTTCTTC
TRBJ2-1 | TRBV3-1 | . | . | CASSQEGAGPPRDEQFF | TGTGCCAGCAGCCAAGAAGGCGCCGGGCCACCCCGGGATGAGCAGTTCTTC
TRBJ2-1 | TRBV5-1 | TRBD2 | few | CASSWEPAGGPRDEQFF | TGCGCCAGCAGCTGGGAACCTGCGGGAGGGCCGAGGGATGAGCAGTTCTTC
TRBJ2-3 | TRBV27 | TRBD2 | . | CASRLFGTSGRAGHTDTQYF | TGTGCCAGCCGTTTATTCGGAACTAGCGGGAGGGCCGGGCACACAGATACGCAGTATTTT
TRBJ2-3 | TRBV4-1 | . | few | CASSPGMADTQYF | TGCGCCAGCAGCCCCGGAATGGCAGATACGCAGTATTTT
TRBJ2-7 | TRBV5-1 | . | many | CASSLEARNYEQYF | TGCGCCAGCAGCTTGGAGGCGAGAAACTACGAGCAGTACTTC
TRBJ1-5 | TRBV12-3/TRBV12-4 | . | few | CASSFTRGQPQHF | TGTGCCAGCAGTTTTACAAGGGGTCAGCCCCAGCATTTT
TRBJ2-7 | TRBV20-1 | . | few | CSAPHRRSGNEQYF | TGCAGTGCTCCCCACCGAAGATCCGGTAACGAGCAGTACTTC
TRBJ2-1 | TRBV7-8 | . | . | CASSVGTIDNEQFF | TGTGCCAGCAGCGTTGGGACAATCGACAATGAGCAGTTCTTC
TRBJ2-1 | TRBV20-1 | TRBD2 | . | CSYPASGRHEQFF | TGCAGCTACCCGGCTAGCGGGAGACATGAGCAGTTCTTC
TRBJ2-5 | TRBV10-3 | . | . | CAIMEQGYDNGQYF | TGTGCCATAATGGAACAGGGATACGACAATGGGCAGTACTTC